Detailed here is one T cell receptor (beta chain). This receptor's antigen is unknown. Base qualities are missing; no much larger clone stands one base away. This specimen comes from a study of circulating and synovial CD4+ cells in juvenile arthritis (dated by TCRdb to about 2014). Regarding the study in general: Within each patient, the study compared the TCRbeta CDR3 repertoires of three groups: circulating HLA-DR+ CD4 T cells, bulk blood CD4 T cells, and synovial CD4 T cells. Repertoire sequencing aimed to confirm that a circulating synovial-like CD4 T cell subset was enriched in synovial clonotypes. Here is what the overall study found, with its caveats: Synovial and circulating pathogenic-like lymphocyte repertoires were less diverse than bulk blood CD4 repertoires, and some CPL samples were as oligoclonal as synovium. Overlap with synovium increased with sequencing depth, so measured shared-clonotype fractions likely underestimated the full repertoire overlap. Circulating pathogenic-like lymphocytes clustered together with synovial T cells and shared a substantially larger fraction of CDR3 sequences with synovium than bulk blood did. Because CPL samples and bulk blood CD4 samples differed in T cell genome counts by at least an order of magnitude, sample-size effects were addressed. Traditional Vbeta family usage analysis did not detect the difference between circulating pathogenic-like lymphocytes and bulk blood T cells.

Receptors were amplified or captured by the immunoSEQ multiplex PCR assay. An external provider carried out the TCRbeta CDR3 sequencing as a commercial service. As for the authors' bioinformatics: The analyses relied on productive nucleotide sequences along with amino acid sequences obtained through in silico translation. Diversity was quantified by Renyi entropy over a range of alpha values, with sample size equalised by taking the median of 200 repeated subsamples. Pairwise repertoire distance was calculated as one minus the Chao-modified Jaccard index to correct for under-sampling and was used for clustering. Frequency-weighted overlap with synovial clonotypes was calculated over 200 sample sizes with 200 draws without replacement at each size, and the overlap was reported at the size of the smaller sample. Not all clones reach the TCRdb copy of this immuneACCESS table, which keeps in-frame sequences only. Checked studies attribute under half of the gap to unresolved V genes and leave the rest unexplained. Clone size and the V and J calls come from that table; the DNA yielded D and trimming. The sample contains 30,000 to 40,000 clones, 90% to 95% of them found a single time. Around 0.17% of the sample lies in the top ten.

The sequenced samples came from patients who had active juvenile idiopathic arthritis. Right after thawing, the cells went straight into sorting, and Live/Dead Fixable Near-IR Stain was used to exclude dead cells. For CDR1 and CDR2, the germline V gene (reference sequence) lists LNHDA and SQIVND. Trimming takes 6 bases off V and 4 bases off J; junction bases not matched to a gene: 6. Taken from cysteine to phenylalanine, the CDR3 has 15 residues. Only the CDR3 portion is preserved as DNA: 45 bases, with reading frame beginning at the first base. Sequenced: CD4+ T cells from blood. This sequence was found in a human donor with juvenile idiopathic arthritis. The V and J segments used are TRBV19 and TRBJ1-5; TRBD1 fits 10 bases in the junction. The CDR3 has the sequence CASRKGQGGNQPQHF. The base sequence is TGTGCCAGTAGGAAAGGACAGGGGGGAAATCAGCCCCAGCATTTT.